These 28 T cell receptor beta chains were all obtained from the same sample, sequenced in a study of shared clonotypes between healthy human individuals. Assay used: immunoSEQ multiplex PCR; TCRdb lists only in-frame clones, some missing. The top ten clones hold around half of a sample with around 99,000 clones, approximately 70% of them seen once. The source material was memory CD8+ T cells sorted from blood. Sample subset: CD45RO+ cells pooled with CCR7-negative TemRA cells. The source of these receptors is a man between 25 and 39 years old in good health.

Here the CDR3 DNA reads TGCGCCAGCAGCTTGGGACTAGCGGTCCTCTACGAGCAGTACTTC. Protein product: CASSLGLAVLYEQYF. This sequence joins TRBV5-1 and TRBJ2-7; 9 positions match TRBD2. This CDR3 region has 15 residues. Germline values: CDR1 SGHRS, CDR2 YFSETQ. The junction had 4 bases not matched to a gene; V was cut back by 0 bases and J by 3 bases.

This clone has a single count. The chain uses TRBV19 and TRBJ2-1; no definite D call. The CDR3 spans 14 residues. V lost 1 base, J lost 7 bases, and 11 bases lay in between. Germline CDR1 and CDR2: LNHDA and SQIVND (reference sequence). In nucleotides, the CDR3 is TGTGCCAGTAGTATAGTAGACGAGCAAAATGAGCAGTTCTTC. It encodes CASSIVDEQNEQFF.

The chain employs TRBV5-4 and TRBJ2-3; 10 bases agree with TRBD1. CDR3 length: 14 amino acids. V lost 2 bases, J lost 4 bases, and 1 base stayed unmatched. Germline V gene lookup returns CDR1 SGHNT and CDR2 YYREEE (reference sequence). The CDR3 here is CASSLGQGADTQYF. In DNA, the CDR3 is TGTGCCAGCAGCTTAGGACAGGGGGCAGATACGCAGTATTTT.

In DNA, the CDR3 is TGTGCCACCAGCAGAGGGGTCCCACAGGGGGAGCTGTTTTTT. This encodes CATSRGVPQGELFF. The chain links TRBV15 to TRBJ2-2; D remains unclear. V was shortened by 1 base and J by 8 bases, with 11 bases between the two germline ends. The CDR3 contains 14 residues. Germline V gene data show CDR1 as LNHNV and CDR2 as YYDKDF (reference sequence). Supplemented by reference TRBV15 and TRBJ2-2, the full variable domain reads DAMVIQNPRYQVTQFGKPVTLSCSQTLNHNVMYWYQQKSSQAPKLLFHYYDKDFNNEADTPDNFQSRRPNTSFCFLDIRSPGLGDTAMYLCATSRGVPQGELFFGEGSRLTVL.

The chain recombines TRBV19 with TRBJ2-3; 11 bases match TRBD2. CDR1 and CDR2 (germline): LNHDA, SQIVND (reference sequence). This CDR3 has 18 amino acids. The V segment lost 3 bases and the J segment 2 bases; nucleotides outside the gene matches: 10. The CDR3 sequence is CASSMISGRAKVTDTQYF. DNA for the CDR3: TGTGCCAGTAGTATGATTAGCGGGAGGGCCAAAGTCACAGATACGCAGTATTTT.

CDR3 sequence (DNA): TGTGCCAGCAGCGTTAGCGGGACCTCCTACGAGCAGTACTTC. Residues: CASSVSGTSYEQYF. This chain uses TRBV7-9 with TRBJ2-7; 8 bases line up with TRBD2. The CDR3 extends over 14 amino acids. Looked up from germline, CDR1 is SEHNR and CDR2 is FQNEAQ (reference sequence). The ends lost 5 bases at V and 0 bases at J; junction bases unmatched: 3.

Concerning this clone: A far larger clone is one base from this, pointing to a likely read error. The chain couples TRBV25-1 to TRBJ2-7; the D gene is possibly TRBD1 (6 bases). The CDR3 is 12 residues long. V was cut by 4 bases and J by 3 bases, with 7 bases left in between. The germline gives CDR1 MGHDK, CDR2 SYGVNS. The CDR3 sequence is CASSGTDYEQYF. The CDR3 DNA reads TGTGCCAGCAGTGGGACAGACTACGAGCAGTACTTC.

CDR3 region: CASSRRTGTSGSGFRTGELFF. The CDR3 DNA reads as TGTGCCAGCTCACGAAGAACTGGGACTAGCGGGAGTGGTTTCCGCACCGGGGAGCTGTTTTTT. This chain joins TRBV18 and TRBJ2-2; 14 nucleotides line up with TRBD2. J gave up 4 bases and V 4 bases, and 17 bases lay outside the gene matches. Germline CDR1 is KGHSH and CDR2 is LQKENI. This CDR3 is 21 amino acids long. Looking up the rest from reference TRBV18 and TRBJ2-2 gives the full variable domain: NAGVMQNPRHLVRRRGQEARLRCSPMKGHSHVYWYRQLPEEGLKFMVYLQKENIIDESGMPKERFSAEFPKEGPSILRIQQVVRGDSAAYFCASSRRTGTSGSGFRTGELFFGEGSRLTVL.

Comments on this clone: The identical CDR3 is also encoded by other nucleotide sequences in the sample. CDR3 residues: CASSDSTGNGYTF. CDR3 DNA sequence: TGTGCCAGCAGTGACTCGACGGGGAACGGCTACACCTTC. V usage is TRBV6-4 and J usage is TRBJ1-2; D is undetermined. The CDR3 is made up of 13 amino acids. V was trimmed by 0 bases and J by 8 bases, leaving 10 bases between them. Germline values: CDR1 MRHNA, CDR2 SNTAGT.

The V gene is TRBV19, the J gene TRBJ2-1, with 16 bases lining up with TRBD2. The CDR3 covers 18 residues. The germline gives CDR1 LNHDA, CDR2 SQIVND (reference sequence). V lost 1 base and J lost 4; bases outside the gene matches: 4. The CDR3 region has the DNA TGTGCCAGTAGTATAGGGGGACTAGCGGGAGGGATTTACAATGAGCAGTTCTTC. Protein sequence: CASSIGGLAGGIYNEQFF. Full variable domain (outside the CDR3, taken from reference TRBV19 and TRBJ2-1): DGGITQSPKYLFRKEGQNVTLSCEQNLNHDAMYWYRQDPGQGLRLIYYSQIVNDFQKGDIAEGYSVSREKKESFPLTVTSAQKNPTAFYLCASSIGGLAGGIYNEQFFGPGTRLTVL.

The chain is built from TRBV9 and TRBJ2-7; 7 bases agree with TRBD1. The germline V gene has CDR1 SGDLS and CDR2 YYNGEE. Germline trimming cut 6 bases from V and 0 bases from J; bases unmatched to any gene: 9. CDR3 length: 15 residues. CDR3 in amino acids: CASTRTGDTSYEQYF. CDR3 DNA: TGTGCCAGCACTCGTACAGGGGATACCTCCTACGAGCAGTACTTC. The variable domain in full, completed from reference TRBV9 and TRBJ2-7, reads DSGVTQTPKHLITATGQRVTLRCSPRSGDLSVYWYQQSLDQGLQFLIQYYNGEERAKGNILERFSAQQFPDLHSELNLSSLELGDSALYFCASTRTGDTSYEQYFGPGTRLTVT.

The chain employs TRBV6-1 and TRBJ2-7, with D perhaps given as TRBD1 or TRBD2 (5 bases each). Trimming removed 11 bases at V and 5 bases at J, with 7 bases between. Germline values: CDR1 MNHNS, CDR2 SASEGT. This CDR3 contains 9 residues. Here the CDR3 reads CAGGHEQYF. CDR3 coding DNA: TGTGCCGGGGGACACGAGCAGTACTTC.

In its sample, this clone was seen a few times. This sequence joins TRBV2 and TRBJ2-1, with D hard to call. V gave up 6 bases and J gave up 0 bases, with 9 bases separating them. The CDR3 consists of 14 residues. Germline CDR1 is SNHLY and CDR2 is FYNNEI. The CDR3 region is CASSPPYSYNEQFF. The CDR3 nucleotides are TGTGCCAGCAGCCCGCCGTACTCCTACAATGAGCAGTTCTTC.

This chain uses TRBV7-2 with TRBJ1-4; D might be TRBD1 (5 bases). Between the trimmed V and J ends, which lost 2 bases and 10 bases, there was a span of 14 bases. The CDR3 spans 14 residues. Germline-derived CDR1 and CDR2 are SGHTA and FQGNSA. CDR3 region: CASSLLRGKGKLFF. The DNA of the CDR3 is TGTGCCAGCAGCTTACTGAGGGGCAAAGGAAAACTGTTTTTT.

The V and J genes are TRBV27 and TRBJ2-1, with a tentative D call TRBD1 (6 bases). The CDR3 consists of 16 residues. Germline V gene data show CDR1 as MNHEY and CDR2 as SMNVEV (reference sequence). V lost 5 bases and J lost 9, with 23 bases in between. In DNA form, the CDR3 reads TGTGCCAGCAGTCCCCAAATAAGGACAGATTTTGGTGAGCAGTTCTTC. This gives the protein CASSPQIRTDFGEQFF.

This clone was counted a few times. The J gene is TRBJ1-5, the V gene TRBV29-1, with D hard to call. V was trimmed by 5 bases and J by 0 bases, leaving 8 bases between them. CDR3 size: 13 residues. In germline, CDR1 is SQVTM, CDR2 ANQGSEA. CDR3: CSVRDNSNQPQHF. The CDR3 coding sequence is TGCAGCGTTAGAGATAATAGCAATCAGCCCCAGCATTTT. The whole variable domain, remainder taken from reference TRBV29-1 and TRBJ1-5, is SAVISQKPSRDICQRGTSLTIQCQVDSQVTMMFWYRQQPGQSLTLIATANQGSEATYESGFVIDKFPISRPNLTFSTLTVSNMSPEDSSIYLCSVRDNSNQPQHFGDGTRLSIL.

CDR3 amino acids: CASKRTGDQPQHF. The DNA of the CDR3 is TGTGCCAGCAAGAGGACAGGGGATCAGCCCCAGCATTTT. This chain links TRBV19 with TRBJ1-5; 9 nucleotides align to TRBD1. Germline V CDR1 and CDR2: LNHDA, SQIVND (reference sequence). The junction had 5 bases not matched to a gene; V was cut back by 9 bases and J by 5 bases. The CDR3 covers 13 residues.

CDR3 sequence reads: CASSLSQGYGYTF. CDR3 DNA sequence: TGTGCCAGCAGTTTAAGTCAGGGCTATGGCTACACCTTC. This chain joins TRBV28 and TRBJ1-2; tentatively, D is TRBD1 (5 bases). Trimming stripped 2 bases from V and 4 bases from J, with 8 bases between. Germline assignment: CDR1 MDHEN and CDR2 SYDVKM. The CDR3 spans 13 residues.

For this clone: The junction and the germline gene differ at one end; a read error may be behind it. The rearrangement links TRBV7-7 to TRBJ2-1; TRBD2 matches 7 bases. Germline V gene lookup returns CDR1 SSHAT and CDR2 FNYEAQ (reference sequence). The CDR3 length is 14 residues. CDR3 region: CASSWGGLSDEQFF. CDR3 DNA sequence: TGTGCTAGCAGCTGGGGGGGACTGAGCGATGAGCAGTTCTTC.

The chain is built from TRBV29-1 and TRBJ2-3; possible D gene TRBD2, 6 bases. With 3 bases removed from V and 0 bases from J, the gap between germline ends came to 16 bases. Germline V gene data show CDR1 as SQVTM and CDR2 as ANQGSEA. CDR3 length: 16 residues. The CDR3 loop is CSVEGRASDSTDTQYF. DNA of the CDR3: TGCAGCGTTGAGGGGCGGGCTAGCGATAGCACAGATACGCAGTATTTT.

This chain links TRBV14 with TRBJ1-1; D not resolved. Germline CDR1 SGHDN, CDR2 FVKESK. V was pared by 1 base and J by 0 bases, with 6 bases between. This CDR3 contains 14 residues. CDR3 protein: CASSQAYMNTEAFF. CDR3 sequence (DNA): TGTGCCAGCAGCCAAGCCTATATGAACACTGAAGCTTTCTTT.

The chain combines TRBV6-1 with TRBJ1-5; maybe TRBD1 (6 bases). Germline CDR1 MNHNS, CDR2 SASEGT. V lost 3 bases, J lost 4 bases, and 16 bases lay in between. This CDR3 comprises 16 residues. CDR3 nucleotides: TGTGCCAGCAGTGAGAAGGCAGGGGTTCCAAATCAGCCCCAGCATTTT. Translating gives CASSEKAGVPNQPQHF.

The chain uses TRBV2 and TRBJ1-1, with D possibly matching TRBD1 (6 bases). The germline V gene has CDR1 SNHLY and CDR2 FYNNEI. Trimming removed 6 bases from V and 3 bases from J, with 14 bases in between. This CDR3 is built from 14 residues. This chain's CDR3 is CASSDDRRHTEAFF. The CDR3 nucleotides are TGTGCCAGCAGCGATGACAGGCGGCACACTGAAGCTTTCTTT.

This clone was picked up a small number of times. CDR3 nucleotides: TGTGCCAGTAGTGAAGTCTATGGCTACACCTTC. Translated: CASSEVYGYTF. V is TRBV19 and J is TRBJ1-2, with D unclear. Between the trimmed V and J ends, which lost 5 bases and 4 bases, there was a span of 5 bases. Germline V lookup: CDR1 LNHDA, CDR2 SQIVND (reference sequence). The CDR3 has 11 amino acids. Full variable domain (missing parts from reference TRBV19 and TRBJ1-2): DGGITQSPKYLFRKEGQNVTLSCEQNLNHDAMYWYRQDPGQGLRLIYYSQIVNDFQKGDIAEGYSVSREKKESFPLTVTSAQKNPTAFYLCASSEVYGYTFGSGTRLTVV.

The chain recombines TRBV7-6 with TRBJ2-1; perhaps D is TRBD1 or TRBD2 (8 bases each). In germline, CDR1 is SGHVS, CDR2 FNYEAQ. Trimming shortened V by 6 bases and J by 9 bases, and 18 bases separated the two germline ends. The CDR3 loop spans 14 amino acids. This CDR3 reads CASSLQGAGGEQFF. CDR3 in DNA: TGTGCCAGCAGTCTCCAGGGGGCGGGAGGTGAGCAGTTCTTC.

This clone has just a few counts. This rearrangement joins TRBV7-9 to TRBJ2-6; D gene ambiguous. This CDR3 comprises 11 residues. V lost 8 bases and J lost 12, with 11 bases in between. Germline assignment: CDR1 SEHNR and CDR2 FQNEAQ (reference sequence). In DNA, the CDR3 is TGTGCCAGCCTGGATAGTAGCGTCCTGACTTTC. This gives the protein CASLDSSVLTF.

The chain links TRBV25-1 to TRBJ2-5; TRBD2 is a possible D gene (6 bases). Trimming pared 4 bases from V and 4 bases from J, leaving 10 bases between. The CDR3 loop spans 13 amino acids. Per the germline V gene, CDR1 is MGHDK and CDR2 is SYGVNS. The CDR3 sequence is CASSVAGRETQYF. In DNA form, the CDR3 reads TGTGCCAGCAGTGTCGCCGGGAGAGAGACCCAGTACTTC.

The chain couples TRBV6-6 to TRBJ1-1; D perhaps matches TRBD1 (5 bases). Germline values: CDR1 MNHNY, CDR2 SVGAGI (reference sequence). V lost 8 bases to trimming and J lost 8 bases, with 15 bases between them. This CDR3 is built from 12 residues. The CDR3 is CASRNGQGEAFF. The CDR3 DNA reads as TGTGCCAGCCGTAATGGGCAGGGCGAAGCTTTCTTT.